These 9 T cell receptor beta chains came from one sample sequenced in a study of blood T cell repertoires in COVID-19. Repertoires were generated with immunoSEQ multiplex PCR, while TCRdb's copy carries only in-frame clones and drops some. This sample has 300,000 to 500,000 clones; roughly 90% occur once, and the top ten carry over 0.9%. Sample: PBMCs or T cells enriched from blood (not recorded which). These receptors originate from a woman between 25 and 40 years old with acute COVID-19.

The chain carries TRBV7-6 and TRBJ2-6, with D possibly TRBD1 on 5 matching bases. The germline gives CDR1 SGHVS, CDR2 FNYEAQ. Trimming pared 0 bases from V and 0 bases from J, leaving 6 bases between. The CDR3 sequence is 16 residues long. CDR3 nucleotides: TGTGCCAGCAGCTTAGCCCAGGGCTCTGGGGCCAACGTCCTGACTTTC. It codes for CASSLAQGSGANVLTF.

The rearrangement joins TRBV4-1 to TRBJ2-7; D is uncertain. There are 16 residues in the CDR3. Germline CDR1 and CDR2: MGHRA and YSYEKL. Trimming pared 0 bases from V and 2 bases from J, leaving 14 bases between. CDR3: CASSQDRGSLTYEQYF. CDR3 nucleotides: TGCGCCAGCAGCCAAGATCGAGGTAGCTTAACCTACGAGCAGTACTTC.

The CDR3 DNA reads TGTGCCAGCAGCTTAGTTCCAGGGGGCTCGAGGACAGATACGCAGTATTTT. This sequence encodes CASSLVPGGSRTDTQYF. The rearrangement uses TRBV7-8 and TRBJ2-3; 8 bases agree with TRBD1. Germline V gene sequence: CDR1 SGHVS, CDR2 FQNEAQ. Losses at the gene ends were 1 base for V and 3 bases for J; bases not matched to a gene: 9. The CDR3 covers 17 residues.

This chain links TRBV30 with TRBJ2-3; a possible D gene is TRBD1 (7 bases). The germline V gene encodes CDR1 GTSNPN and CDR2 SVGIG (reference sequence). CDR3 length: 16 residues. Trimming took off 3 bases at V and 2 bases at J, with 18 bases between the two ends. CDR3 bases: TGTGCCTGGAGCTCCCGTCAGGGGGGAAACACAGATACGCAGTATTTT. Amino acid sequence: CAWSSRQGGNTDTQYF.

This chain connects TRBV24-1 to TRBJ2-1; TRBD2 matches 9 bases. The CDR3 extends over 17 amino acids. Germline V gives CDR1 KGHDR, CDR2 SFDVKD. V lost 4 bases, J lost 2 bases, and 8 bases stayed unmatched. In nucleotides, the CDR3 is TGTGCCACCAGTGACAACAGCCTAGCGGGGCCCTACAATGAGCAGTTCTTC. The encoded protein is CATSDNSLAGPYNEQFF.

V usage is TRBV10-2 and J usage is TRBJ2-1; 14 nucleotides agree with TRBD2. The CDR3 consists of 19 residues. Germline V gene sequence: CDR1 WSHSY, CDR2 SAAADI. The J segment lost 0 bases and the V segment lost 4 bases, leaving 8 bases of the junction unmatched. The chain's CDR3 is CASSVPGLAGESSYNEQFF. The DNA of the CDR3 is TGCGCCAGCAGTGTACCGGGACTAGCGGGGGAAAGCTCCTACAATGAGCAGTTCTTC.

V and J are TRBV4-1 and TRBJ2-2; tentative D call: TRBD1 (6 bases). This CDR3 contains 16 residues. Germline values: CDR1 MGHRA, CDR2 YSYEKL. V was pared by 1 base and J by 4 bases, with 13 bases between. The CDR3 region is CASSQADRLSTGELFF. Written as DNA, the CDR3 is TGCGCCAGCAGCCAAGCTGACAGGTTATCCACCGGGGAGCTGTTTTTT.

The CDR3 protein is CASTPAVRFGYTF. The CDR3 DNA is TGTGCCAGCACCCCAGCGGTACGATTCGGCTACACCTTC. The chain couples TRBV7-9 to TRBJ1-2, with unresolved D. The CDR3 is made up of 13 amino acids. Germline V gene sequence: CDR1 SEHNR, CDR2 FQNEAQ (reference sequence). Deletions cut 7 bases from V and 8 bases from J, with 17 bases between.

The V call is TRBV7-2, the J call TRBJ1-5; 8 positions agree with TRBD1. Germline V gene lookup returns CDR1 SGHTA and CDR2 FQGNSA. V was pared by 6 bases and J by 0 bases, with 10 bases of the junction left unmatched. The CDR3 has 17 amino acids. The CDR3 DNA is TGTGCCAGCAGACGGACCGGGACAGGAAATAGCAATCAGCCCCAGCATTTT. Amino acid sequence: CASRRTGTGNSNQPQHF. Full variable domain (rest looked up from reference TRBV7-2 and TRBJ1-5): GAGVSQSPSNKVTEKGKDVELRCDPISGHTALYWYRQSLGQGLEFLIYFQGNSAPDKSGLPSDRFSAERTGGSVSTLTIQRTQQEDSAVYLCASRRTGTGNSNQPQHFGDGTRLSIL.